The rows below give T cell receptor beta chains drawn from one sample of a study of cytomegalovirus exposure and HLA in healthy donors. Some clones are missing from TCRdb's copy, which holds only in-frame ones; the method was immunoSEQ multiplex PCR. The profile shows about 120,000 clones, 80% to 90% of them singletons. Source material: PBMCs. These receptors all come from a male donor in good health and CMV-seropositive. Each CDR3 is given with its conserved first and last residue. The D gene is left open where the match is weak. Clone sizes are given selectively: once, few, many, or a class where the clone is expanded.

J	size	V	D	CDR3	DNA
TRBJ2-3	.	TRBV4-2	TRBD2	CASSQVGGRVADTQYF	TGTGCCAGCAGCCAAGTCGGGGGGAGGGTCGCAGATACGCAGTATTTT
TRBJ2-7	.	TRBV7-9	.	CASSLSLTSSYEQYF	TGTGCCAGCAGCTTATCCCTTACGAGCTCCTACGAGCAGTACTTC
TRBJ2-5	.	TRBV27	TRBD2	CASSGEGETQYF	TGTGCCAGCAGTGGGGAGGGGGAGACCCAGTACTTC
TRBJ1-1	.	TRBV28	.	CASSFVSGAPNTEAFF	TGTGCCAGCAGTTTTGTGTCCGGAGCACCGAACACTGAAGCTTTCTTT
TRBJ2-5	few	TRBV5-1	.	CASSLDGQETQYF	TGCGCCAGCAGCTTGGACGGGCAAGAGACCCAGTACTTC
TRBJ2-1	.	TRBV6-6	.	CASYRTTNEQFF	TGTGCCAGTTACAGGACGACCAATGAGCAGTTCTTC
TRBJ2-5	.	TRBV7-8	TRBD1	CASSDSRDSQETQYF	TGTGCCAGCAGCGACTCCCGGGACAGCCAAGAGACCCAGTACTTC
TRBJ2-7	few	TRBV11-2	.	CASSFGGKTYEQYF	TGTGCCAGCAGCTTTGGCGGAAAGACCTACGAGCAGTACTTC
TRBJ2-1	.	TRBV18	TRBD1	CASDSGTGESYNEQFF	TGTGCCAGCGATTCCGGGACAGGGGAGTCCTACAATGAGCAGTTCTTC
TRBJ2-6	.	TRBV2	.	CASSEAGASFRVNVLTF	TGTGCCAGCAGTGAAGCTGGGGCATCTTTCAGGGTCAACGTCCTGACTTTC
TRBJ2-4	.	TRBV10-2	TRBD1	CASSLGGTGQNSQYF	TGCGCCAGCTCACTCGGAGGGACAGGCCAAAACAGTCAGTACTTC
TRBJ2-5	once	TRBV2	TRBD2	CASSPGTSAYQETQYF	TGTGCCAGCAGTCCCGGGACTAGCGCGTACCAAGAGACCCAGTACTTC
TRBJ1-1	.	TRBV5-6	.	CASSIFGGGTEAFF	TGTGCCAGCAGCATTTTTGGGGGGGGCACTGAAGCTTTCTTT
TRBJ2-3	.	TRBV7-3	.	CASTREYGDTQYF	TGTGCCAGCACCCGGGAGTACGGAGATACGCAGTATTTT
TRBJ2-1	.	TRBV21-1	.	CASSSGQGSYNEQFF	TGTGCCAGCAGCTCGGGACAGGGTTCCTACAATGAGCAGTTCTTC
TRBJ2-1	few	TRBV11-2	.	CASSLGQGANEQFF	TGTGCCAGCAGCTTAGGCCAGGGTGCCAATGAGCAGTTCTTC
TRBJ2-1	.	TRBV28	TRBD2	CASSLPSEGAASGRAVDEQFF	TGTGCCAGCAGTTTACCTTCGGAGGGAGCGGCTAGCGGGAGGGCCGTCGATGAGCAGTTCTTC
TRBJ2-1	.	TRBV2	.	CASSEGQEFDEQFF	TGTGCCAGCAGTGAAGGACAGGAATTCGATGAGCAGTTCTTC
TRBJ2-5	.	TRBV5-6	.	CASSLTGLETQYF	TGTGCCAGCAGCCTCACAGGGCTGGAGACCCAGTACTTC
TRBJ2-7	.	TRBV19	.	CASSIQGLGEQYF	TGTGCCAGTAGTATACAGGGCCTTGGGGAGCAGTACTTC
TRBJ2-7	.	TRBV5-1	.	CASSLDGGTPYEQYF	TGCGCCAGCAGCCTGGACGGAGGGACTCCCTACGAGCAGTACTTC
TRBJ2-7	.	TRBV2	.	CASGGPGYEQYF	TGTGCCAGCGGAGGCCCCGGGTACGAGCAGTACTTC
TRBJ2-7	.	TRBV19	.	CASSQSGESLYEQYF	TGTGCCAGTAGCCAATCCGGAGAAAGCTTGTACGAGCAGTACTTC
TRBJ2-2	.	TRBV11-2	.	CASSFGRAGTGELFF	TGTGCCAGCAGCTTTGGAAGGGCGGGCACCGGGGAGCTGTTTTTT
TRBJ2-1	.	TRBV7-2	.	CASSVTGSSYNEQFF	TGTGCCAGCAGCGTAACAGGCAGCTCCTACAATGAGCAGTTCTTC
TRBJ2-1	.	TRBV5-4	.	CASRLTGTSSNEQFF	TGTGCCAGCAGGCTAACAGGGACCTCAAGCAATGAGCAGTTCTTC
TRBJ2-5	few	TRBV18	.	CASSPFRGGQETQYF	TGTGCCAGCTCACCGTTCCGAGGCGGCCAAGAGACCCAGTACTTC
TRBJ2-7	once	TRBV5-1	TRBD1	CASSLRTGLYEQYF	TGCGCCAGCAGCTTACGGACAGGGTTATACGAGCAGTACTTC
TRBJ2-5	.	TRBV7-8	TRBD2	CAGSLGLAVKETQYF	TGTGCCGGCAGCCTAGGACTAGCGGTAAAAGAGACCCAGTACTTC
TRBJ2-1	.	TRBV28	.	CASSSSSGGHIYNEQFF	TGTGCCAGCAGTTCCTCGTCGGGGGGACACATCTACAATGAGCAGTTCTTC
TRBJ2-7	few	TRBV18	TRBD2	CASSPPSGYEQYF	TGTGCCAGCTCACCACCTAGCGGGTACGAGCAGTACTTC
TRBJ2-1	.	TRBV11-3	TRBD2	CASSLASGTSGRNEQFF	TGTGCCAGCAGCTTAGCCTCCGGGACTAGCGGGAGAAATGAGCAGTTCTTC
TRBJ2-1	.	TRBV11-2	.	CASSLGVSFDEQFF	TGTGCCAGCAGCTTAGGTGTTAGCTTCGATGAGCAGTTCTTC
TRBJ1-2	.	TRBV11-2	TRBD1	CASSTDRGPNYGYTF	TGTGCCAGCAGCACGGACAGGGGGCCTAACTATGGCTACACCTTC
TRBJ1-1	.	TRBV5-8	TRBD1	CASSWRGTGNTEAFF	TGTGCCAGCAGCTGGAGGGGGACAGGGAACACTGAAGCTTTCTTT
TRBJ2-1	.	TRBV7-4	.	CASSLVGASSYNEQFF	TGTGCCAGCAGCTTAGTAGGGGCGAGCTCCTACAATGAGCAGTTCTTC
TRBJ2-3	once	TRBV4-3	TRBD2	CASSQDFPRGRVQYTDTQYF	TGCGCCAGCAGCCAAGATTTTCCTCGCGGGAGAGTCCAATACACAGATACGCAGTATTTT
TRBJ2-1	once	TRBV9	TRBD2	CASSPLAGGAYNEQFF	TGTGCCAGCAGCCCTCTAGCGGGAGGGGCCTACAATGAGCAGTTCTTC
TRBJ1-1	few	TRBV13	.	CASSLGSYNSEAFF	TGTGCCAGCAGCTTAGGATCTTATAACAGTGAAGCTTTCTTT
TRBJ1-6	.	TRBV7-9	TRBD1	CASSWGTGVDNSPLHF	TGTGCCAGCAGCTGGGGGACAGGGGTAGATAATTCACCCCTCCACTTT
TRBJ2-3	.	TRBV4-3	TRBD2	CASSPTRLAEGITDTQYF	TGCGCCAGCAGCCCAACCCGACTAGCGGAGGGAATCACAGATACGCAGTATTTT
TRBJ1-5	.	TRBV7-9	.	CASSSPGESDQPQHF	TGTGCCAGCAGCTCCCCGGGAGAGAGTGATCAGCCCCAGCATTTT
TRBJ2-7	.	TRBV20-1	.	CSARAGYEQYF	TGCAGTGCTAGGGCAGGCTACGAGCAGTACTTC
TRBJ2-7	.	TRBV5-4	TRBD2	CASSSVAGTRGYEQYF	TGTGCCAGCAGCTCGGTCGCCGGGACTAGGGGCTACGAGCAGTACTTC
TRBJ2-7	.	TRBV7-9	TRBD2	CSSSPGLAGGRRSHEQYF	TGTTCCAGCAGCCCGGGACTAGCGGGAGGGAGGCGGTCCCACGAGCAGTACTTC
TRBJ2-7	once	TRBV19	TRBD1	CASQDRESSYEQYF	TGTGCCAGTCAGGACAGGGAGAGCTCCTACGAGCAGTACTTC
TRBJ2-7	.	TRBV7-9	.	CASSLDLARQQYF	TGTGCCAGCAGCTTAGACCTAGCTCGGCAGCAGTACTTC
TRBJ2-7	.	TRBV7-2	TRBD1	CASSLEDRGLYEQYF	TGTGCCAGCAGCTTAGAGGACAGGGGGCTCTACGAGCAGTACTTC
TRBJ1-2	few	TRBV18	.	CASSPAGANYGYTF	TGTGCCAGCTCCCCCGCGGGGGCTAACTATGGCTACACCTTC
TRBJ2-1	.	TRBV6-4	.	CASSDWERGNEQFF	TGTGCCAGCAGTGATTGGGAGCGCGGCAATGAGCAGTTCTTC
TRBJ2-5	once	TRBV18	.	CASSPRVYSSSPMRETQYF	TGTGCCAGCTCACCACGAGTATACTCATCATCGCCGATGAGAGAGACCCAGTACTTC
TRBJ2-7	few	TRBV28	.	CASSSRYEQYF	TGTGCCAGCAGCAGTCGCTACGAGCAGTACTTC
TRBJ1-2	.	TRBV27	TRBD1	CASSLDRGSYGYTF	TGTGCCAGCAGTCTGGACAGGGGTAGCTATGGCTACACCTTC
TRBJ2-6	.	TRBV28	TRBD1	CASSRQGTGANVLTF	TGTGCCAGCAGCCGACAGGGGACTGGGGCCAACGTCCTGACTTTC
TRBJ1-4	few	TRBV5-1	.	CASSLEGATNEKLFF	TGCGCCAGCAGCTTGGAGGGGGCAACTAATGAAAAACTGTTTTTT
TRBJ2-3	.	TRBV5-1	.	CASSLEQVPEDTQYF	TGCGCCAGCAGCTTGGAGCAGGTACCAGAAGATACGCAGTATTTT
TRBJ1-1	.	TRBV15	.	CATSRVSVGGRYEAFF	TGTGCCACCAGCAGAGTTAGCGTGGGCGGACGATATGAAGCTTTCTTT
TRBJ2-7	once	TRBV2	.	CASSPRLESSYEQYF	TGTGCCAGCAGCCCCAGACTGGAGAGCTCCTACGAGCAGTACTTC
TRBJ2-3	.	TRBV7-6	TRBD1	CASSELRTGPQDTQYF	TGTGCCAGCAGCGAGCTCCGGACAGGCCCGCAGGATACGCAGTATTTT
TRBJ2-1	.	TRBV4-3	.	CASSLGARRGNEQFF	TGCGCCAGCAGCCTCGGGGCCAGGAGGGGCAATGAGCAGTTCTTC